The 21 T cell receptor beta chains below come from one sample, sequenced in a study of T cell repertoires in cytomegalovirus infection. TCRdb reprocessed the reads with MiXCR, giving one entry per CDR3 protein. The table lists hundreds of thousands of distinct CDR3 sequences, 35% of them singletons. The sequenced sample was PBMCs. The receptors were gathered from a human donor in good health (CMV status not recorded). Some clones in this sample may be carry-over from other donors' samples.

The chain carries TRBV6-1 and TRBJ2-7; 8 nucleotides agree with TRBD1. Germline CDR1 is MNHNS and CDR2 is SASEGT. This CDR3 contains 16 residues. The ends lost 6 bases at V and 3 bases at J; junction bases unmatched: 13. CDR3 sequence reads: CASSYSDPGQVYEQYF. CDR3 in DNA: TGTGCCAGCAGCTATTCCGACCCGGGACAGGTCTACGAGCAGTACTTC.

The V gene is TRBV12-3 or TRBV12-4, the J gene TRBJ1-1, with TRBD1 as a possible D gene (5 bases). There are 15 residues in the CDR3. V lost 3 bases to trimming and J lost 6 bases, with 17 bases between them. The CDR3 sequence is CASSFQVGGVPEAFF. CDR3 in DNA: TGTGCCAGCAGTTTTCAGGTCGGGGGTGTCCCTGAAGCTTTCTTT.

This clonotype was counted at least ten times. V and J are TRBV19 and TRBJ1-5, with TRBD1 matching 11 bases. Unmatched junction bases numbered 5, after V lost 6 bases and J lost 4 bases. Per germline, CDR1 LNHDA and CDR2 SQIVND (reference sequence). This CDR3 spans 15 amino acids. The CDR3 protein is CASRTGTGGNQPQHF. CDR3 bases: TGTGCCAGTAGAACCGGGACAGGGGGTAATCAGCCCCAGCATTTT.

Many counts were recorded for this clonotype. The V call is TRBV12-3 or TRBV12-4, the J call TRBJ2-7; possibly TRBD1 for D (6 bases). V was shortened by 3 bases and J by 3 bases, with 12 bases between the two germline ends. The CDR3 covers 14 residues. In nucleotides, the CDR3 is TGTGCCAGCAGTTTTGGGACACCACTCTACGAGCAGTACTTC. This sequence encodes CASSFGTPLYEQYF.

There are a few counts of this clonotype. The CDR3 sequence is CASSQKREETQYF. DNA for the CDR3: TGTGCCAGCAGCCAAAAGCGGGAAGAGACCCAGTACTTC. This chain connects TRBV4-2 to TRBJ2-5; TRBD2 is a possible D gene (6 bases). The CDR3 sequence is 13 residues long. Trimming stripped 2 bases from V and 3 bases from J, with 7 bases between. From germline, CDR1 is LGHNA and CDR2 YNFKEQ.

V and J are TRBV28 and TRBJ2-1; D may be TRBD2 (6 bases). CDR1 and CDR2 (germline): MDHEN, SYDVKM. CDR3 length: 14 residues. V gave up 7 bases and J gave up 0 bases, with 10 bases separating them. For the CDR3, the DNA is TGTGCCAGCACGGATAGCGGCTCCTACAATGAGCAGTTCTTC. Residues: CASTDSGSYNEQFF. Complete variable domain (other parts from reference TRBV28 and TRBJ2-1): DVKVTQSSRYLVKRTGEKVFLECVQDMDHENMFWYRQDPGLGLRLIYFSYDVKMKEKGDIPEGYSVSREKKERFSLILESASTNQTSMYLCASTDSGSYNEQFFGPGTRLTVL.

About this clonotype: The junction shows a germline mismatch at one end, possibly a read error. The rearrangement joins TRBV19 to TRBJ1-6; unclear D gene. There are 15 residues in the CDR3. Germline V lookup: CDR1 LNHDA, CDR2 SQIVND (reference sequence). The CDR3 is CASRKDRSYNSPLQF. The CDR3 nucleotides read TGTGCCAGTAGGAAAGACCGCTCCTATAATTCACCCCTCCAATTT.

This clonotype is a singleton in its sample. With a much larger clone just one base away, this may be a read error. The chain has TRBV7-6 and TRBJ2-3; D remains unclear. CDR3 length equals 13 residues. V was trimmed by 3 bases and J by 5 bases, leaving 9 bases between them. Germline loops: CDR1 SGHVS, CDR2 FNYEAQ. CDR3 in amino acids: CASSFPWEDTQYF. CDR3 in DNA: TGTGCCAGCAGCTTTCCCTGGGAAGATACGCAGTATTTT. The variable domain in full, with the rest retrieved from reference TRBV7-6 and TRBJ2-3, is GAGVSQSPRYKVTKRGQDVALRCDPISGHVSLYWYRQALGQGPEFLTYFNYEAQQDKSGLPNDRFSAERPEGSISTLTIQRTEQRDSAMYRCASSFPWEDTQYFGPGTRLTVL.

The chain employs TRBV2 and TRBJ2-1; 11 nucleotides align to TRBD2. The V and J ends lost 7 bases and 0 bases, in that order; junction bases with no gene match: 8. Germline V gives CDR1 SNHLY, CDR2 FYNNEI. This CDR3 is built from 17 residues. CDR3 nucleotides: TGTGCCAGCAAAGGGACTAGCGGCCTCAGCTCCTACAATGAGCAGTTCTTC. The encoded protein is CASKGTSGLSSYNEQFF.

This clonotype was counted only a few times. The chain links TRBV28 to TRBJ2-1, with 14 nucleotides matching TRBD2. This CDR3 contains 15 residues. The V and J ends lost 5 bases and 8 bases, in that order; junction bases with no gene match: 5. Germline values: CDR1 MDHEN, CDR2 SYDVKM. CDR3 amino acids: CASSTGLAGVHEQFF. CDR3 DNA: TGTGCCAGCAGTACGGGACTAGCGGGAGTCCATGAGCAGTTCTTC. Complete variable domain (other parts from reference TRBV28 and TRBJ2-1): DVKVTQSSRYLVKRTGEKVFLECVQDMDHENMFWYRQDPGLGLRLIYFSYDVKMKEKGDIPEGYSVSREKKERFSLILESASTNQTSMYLCASSTGLAGVHEQFFGPGTRLTVL.

This clonotype occurred a few times. V usage is TRBV10-3 and J usage is TRBJ2-5; D possibly uses TRBD1 or TRBD2 (5 bases each). CDR3 length: 12 residues. V lost 9 bases and J 3 bases, leaving 11 bases between the germline ends. Per germline, CDR1 ENHRY and CDR2 SYGVKD. As DNA, the CDR3 is TGTGCCATTAAAGGGACCGAAGAGACCCAGTACTTC. It translates to CAIKGTEETQYF.

This chain connects TRBV7-9 to TRBJ1-6; the D gene is possibly TRBD1 (5 bases). The CDR3 covers 15 residues. Deletions cut 7 bases from V and 5 bases from J, with 15 bases between. CDR1 and CDR2 from the germline V gene are SEHNR and FQNEAQ (reference sequence). CDR3 DNA: TGTGCCAGCACCACCGGGACCCCTCATAATTCACCCCTCCACTTT. Translated: CASTTGTPHNSPLHF.

V is TRBV5-4 and J is TRBJ2-3; 8 bases agree with TRBD2. V shed 9 bases, J shed 4 bases, and the junction held 16 bases outside the gene matches. This CDR3 has 16 amino acids. Germline loops: CDR1 SGHNT, CDR2 YYREEE (reference sequence). CDR3 nucleotides: TGTGCCACCAAGCCCGGGGGGGTGGTGGGCGCAGATACGCAGTATTTT. Translation: CATKPGGVVGADTQYF. Supplemented by reference TRBV5-4 and TRBJ2-3, the full variable domain reads ETGVTQSPTHLIKTRGQQVTLRCSSQSGHNTVSWYQQALGQGPQFIFQYYREEENGRGNFPPRFSGLQFPNYSSELNVNALELDDSALYLCATKPGGVVGADTQYFGPGTRLTVL.

This chain links TRBV12-3 or TRBV12-4 with TRBJ2-5; 8 positions match TRBD1. The CDR3 loop spans 16 amino acids. V lost 3 bases, J lost 5 bases, and 11 bases stayed unmatched. The CDR3 reads CASSLRGNRGTETQYF. The CDR3 DNA is TGTGCCAGCAGTTTGAGGGGCAACAGGGGGACGGAGACCCAGTACTTC.

This clonotype was detected ten times or more. The chain has TRBV7-8 and TRBJ2-3, with 7 positions matching TRBD1. The CDR3 length is 17 residues. The ends lost 5 bases at V and 0 bases at J; junction bases unmatched: 11. Germline CDR1 reads SGHVS; CDR2 reads FQNEAQ. DNA of the CDR3: TGTGCCAGCAGCCTCAAAAGGGACAGTAGTAGCACAGATACGCAGTATTTT. Protein sequence: CASSLKRDSSSTDTQYF.

V usage is TRBV29-1 and J usage is TRBJ2-7, with TRBD2 as a possible D gene (5 bases). This CDR3 comprises 14 residues. The V end was cut by 2 bases, the J end by 2 bases, with 13 bases between. Looked up from germline, CDR1 is SQVTM and CDR2 is ANQGSEA. In DNA, the CDR3 is TGCAGCGTTGAACGGACTCCAGGAGCCTACGAGCAGTACTTC. Protein sequence: CSVERTPGAYEQYF.

The chain couples TRBV6-2 or TRBV6-3 to TRBJ2-4; 13 nucleotides align to TRBD2. With V trimmed by 0 bases and J by 0 bases, 8 bases remained unmatched. Per the germline V gene, CDR1 is MNHEY and CDR2 is SVGEGT. CDR3 size: 20 residues. Here the CDR3 DNA reads TGTGCCAGCAGTTACTCGCGACTAGCGGGGGGAGGTGAAGCCAAAAACATTCAGTACTTC. It yields the protein CASSYSRLAGGGEAKNIQYF.

This clonotype was observed a few times. The chain links TRBV19 to TRBJ2-7, with D perhaps TRBD1 (6 bases). There are 14 residues in the CDR3. Germline assignment: CDR1 LNHDA and CDR2 SQIVND (reference sequence). Trimming left V 6 bases short and J 6 bases short, with 18 bases between. DNA of the CDR3: TGTGCCAGTAGCCAGGGGCTGTCGGGCCGCGAGCAGTACTTC. Protein: CASSQGLSGREQYF. The full variable domain, rest sourced from reference TRBV19 and TRBJ2-7, is DGGITQSPKYLFRKEGQNVTLSCEQNLNHDAMYWYRQDPGQGLRLIYYSQIVNDFQKGDIAEGYSVSREKKESFPLTVTSAQKNPTAFYLCASSQGLSGREQYFGPGTRLTVT.

The chain links TRBV11-2 to TRBJ2-7, with D unclear. Germline V gene data show CDR1 as SGHAT and CDR2 as FQNNGV. V was pared by 1 base and J by 4 bases, with 11 bases between. The CDR3 is made up of 14 amino acids. This CDR3 is CASSLGQARYEQYF. The CDR3 nucleotides are TGTGCCAGCAGCTTAGGGCAGGCCCGTTACGAGCAGTACTTC.

Regarding this clonotype: With a much larger clone just one base away, this may be a read error. Because it lacks the conserved phenylalanine or tryptophan at the end, this CDR3 is likely a read error. The chain uses TRBV12-3 or TRBV12-4 and TRBJ1-5, with D hard to call. The CDR3 runs 14 residues. V lost 3 bases and J 3 bases, leaving 9 bases between the germline ends. CDR3 in amino acids: CASSLARYNQPQHL. In nucleotides, the CDR3 is TGTGCCAGCAGTTTGGCGCGCTACAATCAGCCCCAGCATTTA.

This clonotype was detected a few times. The rearrangement links TRBV12-3 or TRBV12-4 to TRBJ2-1, with D hard to call. The CDR3 extends over 11 amino acids. Trimming removed 7 bases from V and 9 bases from J, with 10 bases in between. In nucleotides, the CDR3 is TGTGCCAGCAAAGGTGGTGTTGAGCAGTTCTTC. Translation gives CASKGGVEQFF.